One sample yielded the 27 T cell receptor beta chains listed below, sequenced in a study of blood T cell repertoires in COVID-19. Assay used: immunoSEQ multiplex PCR; TCRdb lists only in-frame clones, some missing. The table records around 200,000 clones, around 82% of them present only once. Sequencing was carried out using peripheral blood. The receptors here all came from a man in his fifties or sixties with active or convalescent COVID-19.

V and J are TRBV7-9 and TRBJ2-3; a weak D match, TRBD2 (6 bases). This CDR3 region has 15 residues. V was cut by 2 bases and J by 0 bases, with 9 bases left in between. Germline-derived CDR1 and CDR2 are SEHNR and FQNEAQ (reference sequence). The CDR3 DNA follows: TGTGCCAGCAGCTTACGGGCGGGAAGCACAGATACGCAGTATTTT. Protein: CASSLRAGSTDTQYF.

The V gene is TRBV7-9, the J gene TRBJ1-5; 7 bases are shared with TRBD1. V trimming: 4 bases; J trimming: 9 bases; junction bases outside the gene matches: 3. There are 12 residues in the CDR3. Germline V lookup: CDR1 SEHNR, CDR2 FQNEAQ (reference sequence). CDR3: CASSSRDRPQHF. The CDR3 nucleotides read TGTGCCAGCAGCTCTCGGGACAGGCCCCAGCATTTT.

The rearrangement joins TRBV3-1 (or the pseudogene TRBV3-2) to TRBJ1-5; TRBD1 is a possible D gene (6 bases). Germline V gene sequence: CDR1 LGHDT, CDR2 YNNKEL (reference sequence). Trimming pared 1 base from V and 16 bases from J, leaving 14 bases between. This CDR3 has 12 residues. In DNA form, the CDR3 reads TGTGCCAGCAGCCAAGGGGACACGAATCGTCATTTT. Translating gives CASSQGDTNRHF.

The gene calls are TRBV7-3 and TRBJ2-3; TRBD2 matches at 7 bases. Germline loops: CDR1 SGHTA, CDR2 FQGTGA. The length of the CDR3 is 14 residues. J was trimmed by 4 bases and V by 4 bases; bases with no gene match: 5. This CDR3 is CASSSRDYSDTQYF. CDR3 coding DNA: TGTGCCAGCAGCTCCCGGGACTATTCAGATACGCAGTATTTT.

The chain couples TRBV10-3 to TRBJ1-1, with D tentatively TRBD1 (5 bases). Trimming removed 3 bases from V and 1 base from J, with 15 bases in between. This CDR3 region has 16 residues. CDR1 and CDR2 from the germline V gene are ENHRY and SYGVKD. CDR3 in DNA: TGTGCCATCAGTGATGTGGCAGGGAAAGGGAACACTGAAGCTTTCTTT. It is translated as CAISDVAGKGNTEAFF.

This clone was counted once. This chain connects TRBV11-3 to TRBJ1-1; D remains unclear. V dropped 5 bases and J dropped 3 bases, with 19 bases sitting between them. The CDR3 has 16 residues. CDR1 and CDR2 (germline): SGHNT, YENEEA. DNA for the CDR3: TGTGCCAGCAGCAACGCCCGAGACCGGGGAGACACTGAAGCTTTCTTT. This encodes CASSNARDRGDTEAFF. Full variable domain (outside the CDR3, taken from reference TRBV11-3 and TRBJ1-1): EAGVVQSPRYKIIEKKQPVAFWCNPISGHNTLYWYLQNLGQGPELLIRYENEEAVDDSQLPKDRFSAERLKGVDSTLKIQPAELGDSAVYLCASSNARDRGDTEAFFGQGTRLTVV.

The chain recombines TRBV7-2 with TRBJ2-7; a possible D gene is TRBD2 (7 bases). The length of the CDR3 is 15 residues. Germline V gives CDR1 SGHTA, CDR2 FQGNSA. V dropped 1 base and J dropped 6 bases, with 16 bases sitting between them. The chain's CDR3 is CASSLVQAGTSEQYF. CDR3 nucleotide sequence: TGTGCCAGCAGCTTAGTTCAAGCGGGGACATCCGAGCAGTACTTC.

The chain links TRBV30 to TRBJ1-1, with 12 bases lining up with TRBD1. CDR3 length equals 16 residues. Trimming at V came to 3 bases and at J to 1 base, leaving 6 bases not matched to a gene. Germline V CDR1 and CDR2: GTSNPN, SVGIG (reference sequence). CDR3 amino acids: CAWRGQGAGKNTEAFF. The CDR3 bases are TGTGCCTGGAGGGGACAGGGGGCGGGAAAGAACACTGAAGCTTTCTTT.

In DNA form, the CDR3 reads TGCGCCAGCAGCTTGAAGGGAGGGCACGGAGGGGAGCTGTTTTTT. It specifies CASSLKGGHGGELFF. The J gene is TRBJ2-2, the V gene TRBV5-1; 7 positions agree with TRBD2. CDR3 length: 15 amino acids. Germline CDR1 SGHRS, CDR2 YFSETQ. With 1 base clipped from V and 8 bases from J, the junction kept 8 bases outside the gene matches.

V gene TRBV10-1 combines with J gene TRBJ2-1, with TRBD1 as a possible D gene (6 bases). CDR1 and CDR2 from the germline V gene are WNHNN and SYGVQD (reference sequence). With 5 bases removed from V and 15 bases from J, the gap between germline ends came to 14 bases. The CDR3 totals 11 residues. DNA of the CDR3: TGCGCCAGCAGTATTGGGACACGGCTGTTCTTC. Translated: CASSIGTRLFF.

The chain is built from TRBV19 and TRBJ1-2, with D tentatively TRBD1 (6 bases). V lost 7 bases and J lost 1, with 10 bases in between. The CDR3 is 13 amino acids. From germline, CDR1 is LNHDA and CDR2 SQIVND (reference sequence). The CDR3 loop reads CASTPDSNYGYTF. The CDR3 DNA follows: TGTGCCAGTACACCGGACAGTAACTATGGCTACACCTTC.

The chain has TRBV27 and TRBJ2-1, with 12 bases matching TRBD1. From germline, CDR1 is MNHEY and CDR2 SMNVEV (reference sequence). V shed 5 bases and J 9 bases; nucleotides not matched to a gene: 5. The CDR3 spans 14 residues. The CDR3 is CASSVGQGAGEQFF. The CDR3, as DNA: TGTGCCAGCAGTGTGGGACAGGGGGCGGGTGAGCAGTTCTTC.

The chain uses TRBV7-9 and TRBJ2-7; D perhaps matches TRBD1 (5 bases). This CDR3 region has 13 residues. Trimming stripped 3 bases from V and 5 bases from J, with 11 bases between. Per the germline V gene, CDR1 is SEHNR and CDR2 is FQNEAQ (reference sequence). CDR3 amino acids: CASSFGQGHEQYF. CDR3 nucleotide sequence: TGTGCCAGCAGCTTTGGGCAGGGCCACGAGCAGTACTTC.

Only one count was recorded for this clone. J is TRBJ2-1 and V is TRBV19; 7 bases are a match to TRBD1. This CDR3 is built from 16 residues. The ends lost 6 bases at V and 0 bases at J; junction bases unmatched: 8. Germline V lookup: CDR1 LNHDA, CDR2 SQIVND (reference sequence). CDR3 sequence reads: CASSRRQGSSYNEQFF. CDR3 DNA sequence: TGTGCCAGTAGCAGACGACAGGGTAGCTCCTACAATGAGCAGTTCTTC.

The rearrangement joins TRBV5-4 to TRBJ2-2; weak D call: TRBD1 (6 bases). Trimming shortened V by 4 bases and J by 7 bases, and 17 bases separated the two germline ends. The CDR3 covers 15 residues. The germline CDR1 and CDR2 sequences are SGHNT and YYREEE (reference sequence). The CDR3 loop reads CASSTTGRRIGELFF. The CDR3 DNA follows: TGTGCCAGCAGCACGACAGGCAGGAGGATCGGGGAGCTGTTTTTT.

This rearrangement joins TRBV30 to TRBJ1-4, with D uncertain. The CDR3 spans 13 residues. V was shortened by 1 base and J by 5 bases, with 8 bases between the two germline ends. Looked up from germline, CDR1 is GTSNPN and CDR2 is SVGIG (reference sequence). The CDR3 spells CAWSGRSNEKLFF. The CDR3 region has the DNA TGTGCCTGGAGTGGGAGATCGAATGAAAAACTGTTTTTT.

A single count supports this clone. The chain has TRBV24-1 and TRBJ1-1; TRBD1 might be the D (5 bases). V was shortened by 4 bases and J by 4 bases, with 15 bases between the two germline ends. The germline CDR1 and CDR2 sequences are KGHDR and SFDVKD. The length of the CDR3 is 15 residues. CDR3 protein: CATSDPSEGTTEAFF. DNA of the CDR3: TGTGCCACCAGTGACCCCTCGGAGGGGACCACTGAAGCTTTCTTT.

The CDR3 nucleotides read TGTGCCAGCAGCTTAGCGGTGGAAACTAAGGGCTACACCTTC. This codes for CASSLAVETKGYTF. The chain carries TRBV7-9 and TRBJ1-2; D gene unclear. V lost 0 bases and J lost 8, with 13 bases in between. The CDR3 runs to 14 residues. Germline V gives CDR1 SEHNR, CDR2 FQNEAQ (reference sequence). Based on the CDR3 plus reference TRBV7-9 and TRBJ1-2, the full variable domain is DTGVSQNPRHKITKRGQNVTFRCDPISEHNRLYWYRQTLGQGPEFLTYFQNEAQLEKSRLLSDRFSAERPKGSFSTLEIQRTEQGDSAMYLCASSLAVETKGYTFGSGTRLTVV.

The V call is TRBV30, the J call TRBJ2-1; 9 bases map to TRBD2. The CDR3 runs 15 residues. CDR1 GTSNPN and CDR2 SVGIG come from the germline V gene (reference sequence). The ends lost 1 base at V and 4 bases at J; junction bases unmatched: 5. CDR3: CAWSGAAGGYNEQFF. The CDR3 nucleotides read TGTGCCTGGAGTGGTGCCGCGGGAGGGTACAATGAGCAGTTCTTC.

This chain uses TRBV28 with TRBJ2-1; 14 bases align to TRBD2. Looked up from germline, CDR1 is MDHEN and CDR2 is SYDVKM. V lost 7 bases and J lost 8; bases outside the gene matches: 10. There are 16 residues in the CDR3. The CDR3 DNA sequence: TGTGCCAGCACTCCTGGGACTAGCGGGAGAATTTATGAGCAGTTCTTC. Protein sequence: CASTPGTSGRIYEQFF.

The chain has TRBV25-1 and TRBJ1-2, with D tentatively TRBD1 (6 bases). This CDR3 has 15 amino acids. V lost 9 bases to trimming and J lost 3 bases, with 20 bases between them. The germline gives CDR1 MGHDK, CDR2 SYGVNS. In nucleotides, the CDR3 is TGTGCCAGTCTAGGACAGACCACGGATGACTATGGCTACACCTTC. This gives the protein CASLGQTTDDYGYTF.

The chain carries TRBV27 and TRBJ2-5; TRBD1 matches at 8 bases. Germline-derived CDR1 and CDR2 are MNHEY and SMNVEV (reference sequence). This CDR3 comprises 12 residues. V was pared by 8 bases and J by 4 bases, with 3 bases of the junction left unmatched. The CDR3 sequence: CASWDRLETQYF. The DNA of the CDR3 is TGTGCCAGCTGGGACAGGCTAGAGACCCAGTACTTC.

This clone was observed a handful of times. The chain has TRBV27 and TRBJ1-2; no clear D. The CDR3 has 12 residues. CDR1 and CDR2 from the germline V gene are MNHEY and SMNVEV (reference sequence). V gave up 4 bases and J gave up 4 bases, with 7 bases separating them. The CDR3 reads CASSSPGYGYTF. Here the CDR3 DNA reads TGTGCCAGCAGTTCCCCAGGCTATGGCTACACCTTC.

The gene calls are TRBV19 and TRBJ2-7; a weak D match, TRBD1 (6 bases). From germline, CDR1 is LNHDA and CDR2 SQIVND (reference sequence). CDR3 length: 14 residues. V lost 5 bases and J lost 0, with 11 bases in between. The CDR3 reads CASSFRTVSYEQYF. The CDR3, as DNA: TGTGCCAGTAGTTTCAGGACAGTCTCCTACGAGCAGTACTTC. Supplemented by reference TRBV19 and TRBJ2-7, the full variable domain reads DGGITQSPKYLFRKEGQNVTLSCEQNLNHDAMYWYRQDPGQGLRLIYYSQIVNDFQKGDIAEGYSVSREKKESFPLTVTSAQKNPTAFYLCASSFRTVSYEQYFGPGTRLTVT.

This clone has more than one count but fewer than ten. The V gene is TRBV6-5, the J gene TRBJ1-6; 7 bases are shared with TRBD1. Germline CDR1 MNHEY, CDR2 SVGAGI. The CDR3 contains 15 residues. The J segment lost 5 bases and the V segment lost 3 bases, leaving 4 bases of the junction unmatched. For the CDR3, the DNA is TGTGCCAGCAGTTATCGACAGGGAAATAATTCACCCCTCCACTTT. Its protein is CASSYRQGNNSPLHF.

This clone was observed a few times. The chain has TRBV3-1 (or the pseudogene TRBV3-2) and TRBJ2-7; 12 bases agree with TRBD2. In germline, CDR1 is LGHDT, CDR2 YNNKEL (reference sequence). The CDR3 consists of 15 residues. V lost 0 bases, J lost 4 bases, and 1 base stayed unmatched. Written as DNA, the CDR3 is TGTGCCAGCAGCCAAGAGCTAGCGGGGGGGTACGAGCAGTACTTC. Translation: CASSQELAGGYEQYF.

The CDR3 region is CASSWGGRGTHYEQFF. The CDR3, as DNA: TGTGCCAGCAGTTGGGGTGGGCGGGGGACCCACTATGAGCAGTTCTTC. This chain links TRBV6-2 or TRBV6-3 with TRBJ2-1, with 7 bases fitting TRBD2. The CDR3 totals 16 residues. The germline gives CDR1 MNHEY, CDR2 SVGEGT. The V and J ends lost 4 bases and 8 bases, in that order; junction bases with no gene match: 14.